This section outlines one TCR beta chain sequence together with its context. This entry comes from a study of blood T cell repertoires in COVID-19. Losses at the gene ends were 5 bases for V and 5 bases for J; bases not matched to a gene: 5. This CDR3 spans 14 amino acids. Germline lookup yields CDR1 SEHNR and CDR2 FQNEAQ (reference sequence). Produced via immunoSEQ multiplex PCR; TCRdb's table is partial and in-frame only. The sample has about 160,000 clones, about 93% seen once. The chain is built from TRBV7-9 and TRBJ2-2, with 7 bases identical to TRBD1. Sequencing was carried out using peripheral blood. The sequence was collected from a woman between 50 and 59 years old with acute or convalescent COVID-19. The CDR3 loop reads CASSNGQVTGELFF. For the CDR3, the DNA is TGTGCCAGCAGCAATGGACAGGTTACCGGGGAGCTGTTTTTT.